This TCR beta chain was identified during a study of T cell responses to AZD1222 COVID-19 vaccine (dated by TCRdb to the early 2020s). Regarding the complete study: A total of approximately 240 trial participants underwent TCR sequencing, of whom approximately 210 received two doses of AZD1222 and about 26 received two doses of the MenACWY control vaccine. Trial participants were enrolled by age into 18-55, 56-69 and 70-plus year subgroups, with roughly 160, 29 and 62 TCR-sequenced participants respectively.

This specimen's time point label, interpreted: baseline before first vaccination. In the paper's terms, the treatment or condition label means: meningococcal conjugate vaccine given as trial control. Vaccinee samples came from UK trials COV001 and COV002, including a single-blind randomized controlled phase 2/3 trial of AZD1222 (ChAdOx1 nCoV-19) in healthy adults. For TCRbeta chain sequencing, PBMC samples were collected from trial participants at day 0 and at day 28 after the second dose. The CDR3 regions of human TCRbeta chains were analyzed by immunosequencing. For the original study's pipeline: TCRs in the repertoires were compared against a reference library of SARS-CoV-2-specific TCRs that had been generated with the MIRA antigen-specificity platform. Breadth was defined as the fraction of unique TCRs that were SARS-CoV-2-associated, and depth was defined as the fraction of total T cells that were SARS-CoV-2-associated. Using the MIRA data, each spike-specific TCR was mapped to the spike region that the TCR reacts to and placed in a CD4 or CD8 class. Log10-transformed breadth and depth values were compared by one-way ANOVA with Sidak's multiple comparisons tests. The table was pulled from immuneACCESS by TCRdb, which kept in-frame rearrangements only. Such tables lose some clones; where checked, under half of the loss comes from unresolved V genes, and the rest has no known cause. The DNA gave D and trimming, while V, J and clone size come from that table. In this sample the table shows 55,000 to 60,000 clones, 85% to 90% of which occur a single time. Of the sample, 15% to 20% falls within the top ten clones.

A distance of 8 bases separates the germline ends of V and J, which lose 4 bases and 2 bases respectively. The germline V gene supplies CDR1 SGHAT and CDR2 FQNNGV. The cysteine opens and the phenylalanine closes a CDR3 of 13 amino acids. The DNA shown is the 39-base CDR3, in frame from base 1. The research as a whole found: Most participants were white British and females outnumbered males, and the authors suggested that clonal diversity may have been underestimated. Because no day 14 peak-response samples were available, repertoires were characterized only after the peak T cell response. The 56-69-year group was small, and its depth increase did not reach significance, likely because of low power. Epitopes outside the regions mutated in the B.1.351 and B.1.1.7 variants were reportedly recognized by nearly half of the unique spike-specific TCRs. After two AZD1222 doses, both the breadth and the depth of spike-specific TCRs were significantly higher than at day 0 and than in MenACWY recipients. Conclusions about previously exposed vaccinees were limited because only six AZD1222 recipients were SARS-CoV-2 seropositive at baseline. Vaccine-associated CD4 TCRs spanned the whole spike protein, with dominant responses in regions 160-218 and 743-854.

About this clone itself: It has no known antigen specificity. No clone much larger than this one lies a single base away; base qualities are absent.

This sample comprised peripheral blood, obtained on day 0 of MenACWY control vaccination. The rearranged chain carries TRBV11-2 and TRBJ1-2; the best D guess is TRBD1, with 6 bases matching. The clonotype originates from an adult in good health. The nucleotide sequence reads TGTGCCAGCAGCTCGGGACAAAACTATGGCTACACCTTC. It encodes CASSSGQNYGYTF.